The entry below describes one T cell receptor (beta chain). This entry belongs to a study of shared clonotypes between healthy human individuals. The CDR3 is made up of 14 amino acids. Germline V gene sequence: CDR1 ENHRY, CDR2 SYGVKD. The V gene lost 0 bases and the J gene lost 3 bases, with 8 bases spanning the gap. The protocol was immunoSEQ multiplex PCR, while the TCRdb copy is restricted to in-frame clones and leaves out a portion. The table lists approximately 2.3 million clones, 85% to 95% of them singletons, with 0.3% to 0.4% in the top ten. The TCR comes from a man younger than 35 in good health. Some clones in this sample may be carry-over from other donors' samples. The specimen was naive CD4+ T cells from PBMCs. Regarding subset: CD45RA+ positively selected. The rearrangement joins TRBV10-3 to TRBJ2-5, with D possibly TRBD1 on 6 matching bases. The CDR3 nucleotides are TGTGCCATCAGTGAGTCGGCAGGGGAAGAGACCCAGTACTTC. Translating it yields CAISESAGEETQYF.